This T cell receptor (beta chain) was identified during a study of blood T cell repertoires in COVID-19. Looking at the study overall: Whether acute or convalescent, the COVID-19 samples came from the United States, Italy and Spain. PBMCs, B-cell-depleted T cells, or T cells were the source of the cDNA or gDNA that made up the material.

Authors' processing steps: Reference gene primers were amplified, and this amplification served to estimate nucleated cell counts. Produced via immunoSEQ multiplex PCR; TCRdb's table is partial and in-frame only. The D gene and trimming were derived from the DNA, and the V and J assignments and clone size from that table. The sample gives under 300,000 clones, approximately 90% of which show up once; around 2% is in the top ten. Trimming removed 5 bases from V and 2 bases from J; junction bases left unmatched: 10. The CDR3 contains 16 residues. Germline values: CDR1 LGHDT, CDR2 YNNKEL (reference sequence). Clinical histories supplied by participants themselves formed the basis of cohort assignment.

The clonotype comes from a woman in her fifties or sixties in a cohort exposed to, infected with or recovered from COVID-19 (not recorded which). Specimen: PBMCs or T cells enriched from blood (not recorded which). The chain combines TRBV3-1 (or the pseudogene TRBV3-2) with TRBJ1-1, with TRBD1 matching 8 bases. DNA for the CDR3: TGTGCCAGCAGCAGCTCGGACAGGGAGACTAACACTGAAGCTTTCTTT. Its protein is CASSSSDRETNTEAFF.